Listed below are T cell receptor beta chains from one sample, sequenced in a study of OX40 agonist ivuxolimab in advanced cancers. Profiling relied on immunoSEQ multiplex PCR, and the TCRdb table lists in-frame clones only, not all of them. The sample yields 60,000 to 80,000 clones, about four fifths seen once. Sequenced here: CD4+ or CD8+ T cells sorted from blood, sampled in a trial of the OX40 agonist ivuxolimab. These receptors originate from an adult with an advanced solid tumor such as melanoma, head and neck, liver or kidney cancer. The CDR3 runs from the conserved cysteine through the conserved F or W. Each record gives: clone size, D gene, J gene, V gene, CDR3 protein, CDR3 DNA. A D gene is named only where the DNA matches it firmly. The listing skips clone size in some rows; elsewhere it reads once, few, many or a size class.

NA | TRBD1 | TRBJ1-1 | TRBV7-9 | CASSQQGKGTEAFF | TGTGCCAGCAGCCAACAGGGGAAGGGCACTGAAGCTTTCTTT
NA | TRBD1 | TRBJ1-3 | TRBV5-1 | CASSLEQGGNTIYF | TGCGCCAGCAGCTTAGAACAGGGGGGAAACACCATATATTTT
NA | TRBD2 | TRBJ2-5 | TRBV7-2 | CASSFSFGGGQETQYF | TGTGCCAGCAGCTTCTCTTTCGGGGGGGGGCAAGAGACCCAGTACTTC
once | NA | TRBJ2-7 | TRBV6-5 | CATRQVTYEQYF | TGTGCCACCCGACAGGTCACCTACGAGCAGTACTTC
NA | NA | TRBJ2-7 | TRBV2 | CASIRGIGKVEQYF | TGTGCCAGCATTCGTGGAATAGGGAAGGTCGAGCAGTACTTC
NA | NA | TRBJ1-1 | TRBV7-3 | CASSLMVEGEAFF | TGTGCCAGCAGCTTAATGGTCGAAGGGGAAGCTTTCTTT
few | TRBD2 | TRBJ2-2 | TRBV5-1 | CASRLAGGPTGELFF | TGCGCCAGCAGGCTTGCGGGGGGGCCGACCGGGGAGCTGTTTTTT
NA | NA | TRBJ2-5 | TRBV7-2 | CASSLLGAVRGETQYF | TGTGCCAGCAGCTTACTGGGGGCTGTCCGCGGGGAGACCCAGTACTTC
once | NA | TRBJ2-3 | TRBV27 | CASSLSQGGAQGTQYF | TGTGCCAGCAGTTTGTCCCAGGGTGGAGCACAGGGTACGCAGTATTTT
once | NA | TRBJ2-2 | TRBV19 | CASSSGRVGLFF | TGTGCCAGTAGTTCCGGGAGAGTGGGGCTGTTTTTT
NA | TRBD2 | TRBJ2-5 | TRBV5-6 | CASSLAPSGGETQYF | TGTGCCAGCAGCTTGGCCCCTAGCGGGGGAGAGACCCAGTACTTC
NA | NA | TRBJ1-2 | TRBV5-1 | CASSLIQGPGGYTF | TGCGCCAGCAGCTTAATACAGGGCCCGGGCGGCTACACCTTC
NA | TRBD1 | TRBJ2-4 | TRBV28 | CASSDPGTGVTIAKNIQYF | TGTGCCAGCAGCGACCCCGGGACAGGCGTTACCATAGCCAAAAACATTCAGTACTTC
NA | TRBD1 | TRBJ2-2 | TRBV6-5 | CASSYSRTGAVGELFF | TGTGCCAGCAGTTACTCGAGGACAGGAGCGGTCGGGGAGCTGTTTTTT
NA | NA | TRBJ1-2 | TRBV6-1 | CASSSLVGGGYTF | TGTGCCAGCAGTTCCCTGGTGGGGGGCGGCTACACCTTC
NA | NA | TRBJ1-1 | TRBV6-1 | CASEVAGNTEAFF | TGTGCCAGCGAGGTCGCCGGGAACACTGAAGCTTTCTTT
NA | NA | TRBJ2-7 | TRBV9 | CASSGDLVSYEQYF | TGTGCCAGCAGCGGGGACCTGGTCTCCTACGAGCAGTACTTC
NA | NA | TRBJ1-5 | TRBV28 | CASSLVGTPVFYSNQPQHF | TGTGCCAGCAGTTTAGTGGGGACACCTGTATTCTATAGCAATCAGCCCCAGCATTTT
NA | NA | TRBJ1-5 | TRBV5-1 | CASSLDSNQPQHF | TGCGCCAGCAGCTTGGACAGCAATCAGCCCCAGCATTTT
NA | NA | TRBJ1-1 | TRBV6-5 | CASSYPQTGYTEAFF | TGTGCCAGCAGTTACCCCCAAACAGGGTACACTGAAGCTTTCTTT
NA | NA | TRBJ2-3 | TRBV10-3 | CAIRETGYWGTDTQYF | TGTGCCATCAGGGAAACAGGGTACTGGGGCACAGATACGCAGTATTTT
NA | NA | TRBJ1-6 | TRBV28 | CASSLVRISNSPLHF | TGTGCCAGCAGTTTAGTGCGTATTAGTAATTCACCCCTCCACTTT
NA | NA | TRBJ2-5 | TRBV6-6 | CASSPQETQYF | TGTGCCAGCAGCCCCCAAGAGACCCAGTACTTC
once | NA | TRBJ1-4 | TRBV2 | CASSARGGNEKLFF | TGTGCCAGCAGTGCTCGGGGGGGAAATGAAAAACTGTTTTTT
NA | TRBD1 | TRBJ2-7 | TRBV4-3 | CASSQRQGSWVEQYF | TGCGCCAGCAGCCAACGACAGGGGAGTTGGGTCGAGCAGTACTTC
NA | NA | TRBJ1-1 | TRBV6-1 | CASSLAEAFF | TGTGCCAGCAGTCTTGCTGAAGCTTTCTTT
NA | NA | TRBJ2-6 | TRBV28 | CASSGSGSGANVLTF | TGTGCCAGCAGTGGGAGCGGTTCTGGGGCCAACGTCCTGACTTTC
once | TRBD1 | TRBJ2-7 | TRBV2 | CASSRGQGGEQYF | TGTGCCAGCAGCCGAGGACAGGGTGGCGAGCAGTACTTC
NA | NA | TRBJ1-1 | TRBV18 | CASSPLRNTEAFF | TGTGCCAGCTCACCCCTCAGGAACACTGAAGCTTTCTTT
NA | TRBD1 | TRBJ2-1 | TRBV19 | CASRGGTGVGDNEQFF | TGTGCCAGTAGGGGAGGGACAGGGGTCGGAGACAATGAGCAGTTCTTC
NA | TRBD2 | TRBJ2-5 | TRBV28 | CASRSGGLYQETQYF | TGTGCCAGCAGATCGGGGGGGTTGTACCAAGAGACCCAGTACTTC
few | TRBD2 | TRBJ2-2 | TRBV19 | CASSISSGGTGELFF | TGTGCCAGTAGTATATCCAGCGGGGGCACCGGGGAGCTGTTTTTT